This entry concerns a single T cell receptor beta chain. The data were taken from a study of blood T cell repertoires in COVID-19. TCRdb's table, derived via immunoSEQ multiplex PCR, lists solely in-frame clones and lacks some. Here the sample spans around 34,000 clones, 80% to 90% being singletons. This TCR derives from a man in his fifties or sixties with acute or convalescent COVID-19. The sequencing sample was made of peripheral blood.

The CDR3: CASSYSGGGGYEQYF. In DNA form, the CDR3 reads TGTGCCAGCAGTTACTCCGGGGGTGGGGGCTACGAGCAGTACTTC. This sequence joins TRBV6-5 and TRBJ2-7; tentative D call: TRBD2 (6 bases). The CDR3 spans 15 residues. Between the trimmed V and J ends, which lost 0 bases and 3 bases, there was a span of 12 bases. Germline V gene lookup returns CDR1 MNHEY and CDR2 SVGAGI.